This TCR beta chain was found in a study of blood T cell repertoires in COVID-19. Looking at the study overall: COVID-19 samples, acute and convalescent, were from the United States, Italy and Spain. T cells, B-cell-depleted T cells, or PBMCs supplied cDNA or gDNA.

The CDR3 spans 14 residues. Germline V gene lookup returns CDR1 PRHDT and CDR2 FYEKMQ (reference sequence). Trimming took off 4 bases at V and 6 bases at J, with 13 bases between the two ends. The table lists this clone with a few counts. Per the study methods: Cell counts per sample came from amplifying reference gene primers. Profiled with immunoSEQ multiplex PCR; TCRdb holds only in-frame clones, not every one. That table furnishes V, J and clone size, whereas the DNA furnished D and trimming. The sample has about 60,000 clones, about 80% seen once. This chain links TRBV13 with TRBJ2-1; maybe TRBD1 (7 bases). Sequenced: peripheral blood. The sequence came from a man in his fifties or sixties with acute or convalescent COVID-19. CDR3 amino acids: CASSSRQGGNEQFF. The DNA for the CDR3 is TGTGCCAGCAGCTCTAGACAGGGAGGCAATGAGCAGTTCTTC.